These 26 T cell receptor beta chains originate from one sample sequenced in a study of T cells in Graves' hyperthyroidism and ophthalmopathy. RNA transcripts were the template for amplifying TCR beta CDR3 regions. Primed by the HTBI set, a first-round RT-PCR was run on the TCR CDR3. Via MiXCR, TCRdb re-called the multiplex PCR reads, giving one row per CDR3 protein. The profile shows 400,000 or so distinct CDR3 sequences, about 14% of them singletons. The sequenced material came from blood. The receptors were gathered from a woman aged 25 to 39 with Graves' ophthalmopathy.

This clonotype was found many times. The rearrangement joins TRBV28 to TRBJ2-3; 9 bases map to TRBD1. CDR1 is MDHEN and CDR2 is SYDVKM in the germline V gene. Germline trimming cut 7 bases from V and 3 bases from J; bases unmatched to any gene: 8. The CDR3 contains 15 residues. The CDR3 here is CASTETGGSTDTQYF. DNA for the CDR3: TGTGCCAGCACCGAGACAGGGGGGTCTACAGATACGCAGTATTTT.

This clonotype was picked up many times. The chain combines TRBV11-3 with TRBJ2-1, with 10 positions matching TRBD2. Germline CDR1 and CDR2: SGHNT and YENEEA. V lost 1 base, J lost 7 bases, and 7 bases stayed unmatched. There are 16 residues in the CDR3. The CDR3: CASSLGISGGQNEQFF. DNA for the CDR3: TGTGCCAGCAGCTTAGGAATTAGCGGGGGGCAAAATGAGCAGTTCTTC.

The V call is TRBV4-1, the J call TRBJ2-7; tentative D call: TRBD2 (5 bases). The CDR3 has 14 amino acids. The germline CDR1 and CDR2 sequences are MGHRA and YSYEKL. Trimming pared 1 base from V and 3 bases from J, leaving 10 bases between. As DNA, the CDR3 is TGCGCCAGCAGCCAAGCGCGGAGGAGCTACGAGCAGTACTTC. Residues: CASSQARRSYEQYF.

In this sample, this clonotype turned up once. With a much larger clone just one base away, this may be a read error. The J gene is TRBJ2-5, the V gene TRBV9, with a weak D call TRBD2 (5 bases). Germline V gives CDR1 SGDLS, CDR2 YYNGEE. This CDR3 has 13 residues. The CDR3 DNA reads TGTGTCAGCAGCGGCATCGATCAAGAGACCCAGTACTTC. Its protein product is CVSSGIDQETQYF. The full variable domain, with the rest looked up from reference TRBV9 and TRBJ2-5, is DSGVTQTPKHLITATGQRVTLRCSPRSGDLSVYWYQQSLDQGLQFLIQYYNGEERAKGNILERFSAQQFPDLHSELNLSSLELGDSALYFCVSSGIDQETQYFGPGTRLLVL.

Many counts were recorded for this clonotype. This sequence joins TRBV30 and TRBJ2-3; no reliable D call. Germline loops: CDR1 GTSNPN, CDR2 SVGIG (reference sequence). This CDR3 is built from 14 residues. Trimming cost V 0 bases and J 1 base, with 8 bases left between them. CDR3 protein: CAWSVGTGTDTQYF. The CDR3 coding sequence is TGTGCCTGGAGTGTGGGCACTGGCACAGATACGCAGTATTTT.

This clonotype was found many times. The chain combines TRBV28 with TRBJ2-5; 7 nucleotides align to TRBD1. With 2 bases clipped from V and 5 bases from J, the junction kept 2 bases outside the gene matches. The CDR3 runs to 13 residues. Germline assignment: CDR1 MDHEN and CDR2 SYDVKM. As DNA, the CDR3 is TGTGCCAGCAGTTTAGGACAGGTTGAGACCCAGTACTTC. It is translated as CASSLGQVETQYF.

This clonotype was counted at least ten times. The chain employs TRBV20-1 and TRBJ2-7; D is possibly TRBD2 (6 bases). This CDR3 spans 13 amino acids. Germline CDR1 DFQATT, CDR2 SNEGSKA (reference sequence). The ends were cut back, 3 bases at V and 0 bases at J, with 9 bases in the middle. This CDR3 reads CSARGGVSYEQYF. Written as DNA, the CDR3 is TGCAGTGCTAGGGGCGGGGTCTCCTACGAGCAGTACTTC.

This clonotype showed up many times. One junction end disagrees with the germline gene, perhaps due to a read error. This chain links TRBV12-3 or TRBV12-4 with TRBJ1-5, with 8 bases identical to TRBD1. This CDR3 spans 15 amino acids. The CDR3 protein is CANSLARGPNQPQHF. For the CDR3, the DNA is TGTGCCAACAGTTTGGCCAGGGGGCCCAATCAGCCCCAGCATTTT.

This clonotype has ten or more counts. This rearrangement joins TRBV18 to TRBJ1-3; no definite D call. The germline V and J ends were trimmed by 3 bases and 4 bases, with 19 bases remaining between them. The V gene's germline CDR1 is KGHSH and CDR2 LQKENI. The CDR3 totals 17 residues. This chain's CDR3 is CASSPVLEDSSGNTIYF. In nucleotides, the CDR3 is TGTGCCAGCTCACCGGTCCTAGAGGATTCCTCCGGAAACACCATATATTTT.

The table lists this clonotype with many counts. This chain uses TRBV20-1 with TRBJ2-1; D remains ambiguous. Trimming took 4 bases from V and 6 from J, leaving 7 bases between them. CDR3 length: 11 amino acids. Germline V lookup: CDR1 DFQATT, CDR2 SNEGSKA (reference sequence). The DNA of the CDR3 is TGCAGTGCTATCCGGCTCAATGAGCAGTTCTTC. Its protein is CSAIRLNEQFF.

Remarks on this clonotype: At one end, the junction sequence differs from germline, possibly due to a read error. The rearrangement joins TRBV11-2 to TRBJ1-1; D is uncertain. The CDR3 is 12 residues long. Germline loops: CDR1 SGHAT, CDR2 FQNNGV. CDR3 sequence reads: CASSLANTEGFF. CDR3 coding DNA: TGTGCCAGCAGCTTAGCGAACACTGAAGGTTTCTTT.

This clonotype was counted ten times or more. The V call is TRBV9, the J call TRBJ2-7; D is perhaps TRBD2 (5 bases). This CDR3 is built from 16 residues. V lost 3 bases and J lost 6, with 22 bases in between. Germline V gene sequence: CDR1 SGDLS, CDR2 YYNGEE. CDR3 DNA: TGTGCCAGCAGCGAGCGGAAGGGAGCTTCATTTCTCGAGCAGTACTTC. Its translation is CASSERKGASFLEQYF.

The V call is TRBV2, the J call TRBJ1-5; D unresolved. This CDR3 comprises 13 residues. CDR1 and CDR2 from the germline V gene are SNHLY and FYNNEI. V was pared by 6 bases and J by 4 bases, with 10 bases between. The CDR3 DNA sequence: TGTGCCAGCAGCGACATAGCGAATCAGCCCCAGCATTTT. Its translation: CASSDIANQPQHF.

There are many counts of this clonotype. The chain has TRBV5-1 and TRBJ1-6; a weak D match, TRBD1 (6 bases). The CDR3 spans 16 residues. The germline CDR1 and CDR2 sequences are SGHRS and YFSETQ. Trimming took 0 bases from V and 6 from J, leaving 13 bases between them. CDR3: CASSLVSDSRNSPLHF. The CDR3 region has the DNA TGCGCCAGCAGCTTGGTGTCGGACAGTCGTAATTCACCCCTCCACTTT. Full variable domain (missing parts from reference TRBV5-1 and TRBJ1-6): KAGVTQTPRYLIKTRGQQVTLSCSPISGHRSVSWYQQTPGQGLQFLFEYFSETQRNKGNFPGRFSGRQFSNSRSEMNVSTLELGDSALYLCASSLVSDSRNSPLHFGNGTRLTVT.

This clonotype appeared many times. Here the CDR3 DNA reads TGTGCTAGTGGTTTGGTACGGGTAAACACTGAAGCTTTCTTT. This encodes CASGLVRVNTEAFF. The chain has TRBV12-5 and TRBJ1-1; D gene ambiguous. The germline V gene encodes CDR1 LGHNT and CDR2 FRNRAP. There are 14 residues in the CDR3. V was trimmed by 0 bases and J by 2 bases, leaving 7 bases between them.

The V gene is TRBV6-1, the J gene TRBJ1-4; perhaps TRBD1 as D (5 bases). This CDR3 contains 15 residues. Germline V lookup: CDR1 MNHNS, CDR2 SASEGT. The ends were cut back, 6 bases at V and 5 bases at J, with 16 bases in the middle. The CDR3 loop is CASSRFGTGNEKLFF. Here the CDR3 DNA reads TGTGCCAGCAGCCGCTTCGGGACGGGGAATGAAAAACTGTTTTTT.

This clonotype was seen ten or more times. The DNA for the CDR3 is TGTGCCAGCAGCTCTGGACTAGCGGGGGGACTGGAGACCCAGTACTTC. As protein: CASSSGLAGGLETQYF. V gene TRBV6-1 combines with J gene TRBJ2-5, with 14 positions matching TRBD2. Germline V gives CDR1 MNHNS, CDR2 SASEGT. Unmatched junction bases numbered 8, after V lost 6 bases and J lost 5 bases. There are 16 residues in the CDR3.

This clonotype was found many times. DNA for the CDR3: TGTGCCAGCAGCTTGAGTGTAGAGACCCAGTACTTC. Its protein product is CASSLSVETQYF. The chain combines TRBV12-3 or TRBV12-4 with TRBJ2-5; D call uncertain. This CDR3 comprises 12 residues. V lost 6 bases, J lost 4 bases, and 9 bases lay in between.

This clonotype was found many times. V gene TRBV9 combines with J gene TRBJ2-5, with TRBD2 matching 7 bases. V lost 1 base, J lost 5 bases, and 8 bases stayed unmatched. CDR3 length: 15 amino acids. Germline V CDR1 and CDR2: SGDLS, YYNGEE. CDR3 in amino acids: CASSVLASGGETQYF. The CDR3, as DNA: TGTGCCAGCAGCGTACTTGCTAGCGGCGGGGAGACCCAGTACTTC. The full variable domain, with the rest looked up from reference TRBV9 and TRBJ2-5, is DSGVTQTPKHLITATGQRVTLRCSPRSGDLSVYWYQQSLDQGLQFLIQYYNGEERAKGNILERFSAQQFPDLHSELNLSSLELGDSALYFCASSVLASGGETQYFGPGTRLLVL.

The rearrangement joins TRBV7-6 to TRBJ2-3; D is ambiguous. The CDR3 contains 15 residues. Germline CDR1 SGHVS, CDR2 FNYEAQ. Trimming shortened V by 2 bases and J by 0 bases, and 9 bases separated the two germline ends. Here the CDR3 reads CASSLTPMSTDTQYF. As DNA, the CDR3 is TGTGCCAGCAGCTTAACACCCATGAGCACAGATACGCAGTATTTT.

The sample holds many counts of this clonotype. V and J are TRBV12-3 or TRBV12-4 and TRBJ2-6, with D unresolved. V was pared by 7 bases and J by 0 bases, with 16 bases between. The CDR3 covers 17 residues. The CDR3 loop reads CASKDQVPFSGANVLTF. CDR3 nucleotides: TGTGCCAGCAAGGATCAGGTCCCGTTCTCTGGGGCCAACGTCCTGACTTTC.

This clonotype was seen a few times. V is TRBV19 and J is TRBJ1-2; D not certain. Trimming pared 0 bases from V and 2 bases from J, leaving 7 bases between. Looked up from germline, CDR1 is LNHDA and CDR2 is SQIVND (reference sequence). The CDR3 covers 14 residues. This chain's CDR3 is CASSIDGPNYGYTF. The CDR3 region has the DNA TGTGCCAGTAGTATAGACGGACCAAACTATGGCTACACCTTC.

This clonotype was observed many times. The chain links TRBV4-1 to TRBJ2-2; D unresolved. Germline assignment: CDR1 MGHRA and CDR2 YSYEKL. V shed 3 bases and J shed 3 bases, with 8 bases lying between them. This CDR3 spans 14 amino acids. The CDR3 region is CASSQSDYTGELFF. Here the CDR3 DNA reads TGCGCCAGCAGCCAGTCAGACTACACCGGGGAGCTGTTTTTT.

The sample holds many counts of this clonotype. The chain is built from TRBV5-1 and TRBJ1-2; the match to TRBD1 covers 7 bases. The V gene's germline CDR1 is SGHRS and CDR2 YFSETQ. Germline trimming cut 4 bases from V and 6 bases from J; bases unmatched to any gene: 3. The CDR3 contains 12 residues. As DNA, the CDR3 is TGCGCCAGCAGCCCTGACAGGGATGGCTACACCTTC. Its translation: CASSPDRDGYTF. Using reference TRBV5-1 and TRBJ1-2 for the parts outside the CDR3, the full variable domain is KAGVTQTPRYLIKTRGQQVTLSCSPISGHRSVSWYQQTPGQGLQFLFEYFSETQRNKGNFPGRFSGRQFSNSRSEMNVSTLELGDSALYLCASSPDRDGYTFGSGTRLTVV.

In its sample, this clonotype was seen many times. The chain couples TRBV15 to TRBJ2-2; D might be TRBD2 (6 bases). This CDR3 has 13 amino acids. The germline V and J ends were trimmed by 8 bases and 6 bases, with 13 bases remaining between them. Germline V lookup: CDR1 LNHNV, CDR2 YYDKDF (reference sequence). The CDR3 spells CATSGGPPGELFF. The CDR3 DNA follows: TGTGCCACCTCCGGGGGACCACCCGGGGAGCTGTTTTTT.

This clonotype came up many times. The chain employs TRBV29-1 and TRBJ2-3; 10 nucleotides match TRBD2. The CDR3 has 15 amino acids. Germline CDR1 and CDR2: SQVTM and ANQGSEA. Trimming cost V 6 bases and J 3 bases; bases outside gene matches: 9. CDR3 nucleotides: TGCAGCGTAGAGAAGCGGGGGGGCCGGACAGATACGCAGTATTTT. Translated, it gives CSVEKRGGRTDTQYF.